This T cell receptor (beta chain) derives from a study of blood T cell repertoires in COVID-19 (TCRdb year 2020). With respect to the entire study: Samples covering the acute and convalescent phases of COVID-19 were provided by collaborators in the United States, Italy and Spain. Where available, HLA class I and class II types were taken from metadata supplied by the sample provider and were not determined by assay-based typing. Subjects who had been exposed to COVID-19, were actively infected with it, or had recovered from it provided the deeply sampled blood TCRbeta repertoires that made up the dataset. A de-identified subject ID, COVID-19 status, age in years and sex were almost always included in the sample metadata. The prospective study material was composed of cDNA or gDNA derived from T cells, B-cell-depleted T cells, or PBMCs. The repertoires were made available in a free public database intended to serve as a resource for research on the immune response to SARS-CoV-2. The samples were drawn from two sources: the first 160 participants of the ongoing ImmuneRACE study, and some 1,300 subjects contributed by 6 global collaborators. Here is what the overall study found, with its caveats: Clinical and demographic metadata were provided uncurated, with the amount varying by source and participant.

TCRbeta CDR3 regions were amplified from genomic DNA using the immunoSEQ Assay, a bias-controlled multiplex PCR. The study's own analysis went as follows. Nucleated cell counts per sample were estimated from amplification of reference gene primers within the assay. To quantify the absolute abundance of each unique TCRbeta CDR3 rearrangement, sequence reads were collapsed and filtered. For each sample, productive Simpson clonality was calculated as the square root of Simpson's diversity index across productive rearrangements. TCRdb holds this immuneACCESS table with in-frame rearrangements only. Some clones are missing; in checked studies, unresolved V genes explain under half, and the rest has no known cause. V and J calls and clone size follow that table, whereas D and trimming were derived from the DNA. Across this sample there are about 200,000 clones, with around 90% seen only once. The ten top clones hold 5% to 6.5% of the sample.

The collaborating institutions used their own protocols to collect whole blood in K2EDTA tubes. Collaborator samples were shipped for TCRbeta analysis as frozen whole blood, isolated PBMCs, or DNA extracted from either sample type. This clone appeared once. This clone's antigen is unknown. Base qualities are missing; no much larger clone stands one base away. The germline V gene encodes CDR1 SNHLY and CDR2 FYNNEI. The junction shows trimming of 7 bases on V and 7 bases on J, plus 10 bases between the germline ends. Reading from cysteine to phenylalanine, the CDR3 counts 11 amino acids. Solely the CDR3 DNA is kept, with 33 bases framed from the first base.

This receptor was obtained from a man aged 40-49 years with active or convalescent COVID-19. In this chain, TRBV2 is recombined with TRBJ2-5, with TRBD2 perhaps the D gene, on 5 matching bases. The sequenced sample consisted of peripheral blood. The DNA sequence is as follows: TGTGCCAGCAACGGGGTTGCGACCCAGTACTTC. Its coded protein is CASNGVATQYF.